This TCR beta chain derives from a study of CD8+CD57+ T cells in acquired aplastic anemia. Genomic DNA acted as the template from which TCR beta VDJ combination and CDR3 sequence profiling were carried out. In TCRdb, the reads were re-called with MiXCR into one record per CDR3 protein. This sample has 400,000 to 500,000 distinct CDR3 sequences, with 60% to 80% found just once. This CDR3 contains 12 residues. Trimming removed 7 bases from V and 0 bases from J, with 8 bases in between. CDR1 DFQATT and CDR2 SNEGSKA come from the germline V gene (reference sequence). This clonotype was seen at least ten times.

J is TRBJ2-3 and V is TRBV20-1; the D is unclear. Sequencing used sorted CD4+, CD8+, or CD8+CD57+ T cells (not recorded which) from PBMCs. This sequence was found in a human donor in good health, serving as a control. In DNA, the CDR3 is TGCAGTGGGAAGGAGAGCACAGATACGCAGTATTTT. Amino acids: CSGKESTDTQYF.